This entry describes one TCR beta chain. This clone was recorded only once. Its antigen is currently not known. Base quality data are lacking; no much larger clone is found one base away. The data derive from a study of PD-L1 blockade in urothelial cancer (dated by TCRdb to about 2017). The study in broad terms: All patients started therapy around 2014 and received atezolizumab 1,200 mg intravenously every 3 weeks. About 90% of the roughly 30 patients were identified as males with urothelial cancer of bladder origin, and a prior smoking history was reported by 18 of 29 patients. Patients had an ECOG performance status of 0 or 1 and had received between 0 and 3 prior chemotherapy regimens. Blood samples were analyzed at 3 weeks after treatment start (second dose) and at 6 weeks after treatment start. Blood samples gave a median of about 130,000 T cells and 88,000 or so unique TCRs, with a median clonality of approximately 0.08. The study was an exploratory multi-omic analysis of somatic, immune and clinical correlates of response to PD-L1 blockade with atezolizumab in urothelial cancer. Pretreatment tumor samples, along with matched peripheral blood serially collected before and after atezolizumab treatment, were subjected to TCR sequencing. Progression-free survival longer than 6 months counted as durable clinical benefit, and TCR features were additionally tested against both progression-free and overall survival. In the same patients who had TCR sequencing, pretreatment tumors also underwent whole exome sequencing and RNA sequencing. Durable clinical benefit was achieved by nine patients and was not achieved by 20 patients. Pretreatment blood TCR-seq was available for about 30 patients, at least one posttreatment blood collection was obtained for about 24 patients, and tumor TCR-seq was available for about 24 patients. Overall results and qualifications from the work: Patients with durable benefit showed greater expansion of tumor-associated TCR clones in peripheral blood 3 weeks after starting treatment (n ≈ 20, p = 0.022). Improved progression-free and overall survival was found to be associated with pretreatment peripheral blood TCR clonality below the median. Because the sample size was small (n ≈ 30) and many exploratory analyses were performed, the results are intended to be hypothesis-generating.

The cohort included 25 to 35 patients with locally advanced or metastatic urothelial carcinoma who were treated at Memorial Sloan Kettering on a trial protocol. Peripheral blood mononuclear cells were collected pretreatment and during treatment, at between 1 and 8 total time points per patient. The Qiagen DNeasy Blood extraction kit was used to purify genomic DNA from total PBMCs and tumor samples. PBMCs were collected pretreatment and during treatment, and were isolated and stored as previously described. To estimate absolute template abundance from read counts, synthetic TCR analog templates were spiked into each PCR. The immunoSEQ assay used bias-controlled V and J gene primers to amplify TCRbeta CDR3 regions from genomic DNA. Sequencing of rearranged TCRbeta segments was done at approximately 20X coverage. The original methods were these. Clustering was used to correct sequencing errors, and CDR3s were annotated against IMGT so that V, D and J genes could be assigned. Downstream analyses used only productive TCRbeta rearrangements, leaving out any out-of-frame or stop-codon sequences. To compute clonality, Shannon entropy was normalized by the log of the number of unique productive sequences and then subtracted from one. Clones differing between time points or between blood and tumor were identified using Fisher's exact test with Benjamini-Hochberg correction, with an adjusted p below 0.01 applied as the threshold. Not all clones reach the TCRdb copy of this immuneACCESS table, which keeps in-frame sequences only. Checked studies attribute under half of the gap to unresolved V genes and leave the rest unexplained. V, J and clone size reflect that table, while D and trimming were determined from the DNA. The sample data list about 74,000 clones, and around four fifths of these were observed just once. The top ten clones comprise 4.5% to 5.5% of the sample.

Here V drops 5 bases and J drops 2 bases, and the junction holds 5 bases not matched to any gene. From the cysteine through the phenylalanine, the CDR3 covers 14 amino acids. Kept here is only the CDR3 DNA, which spans 42 bases and is read in frame from base 1. The CDR1 and CDR2 encoded by the germline V gene are LGHNA and YNFKEQ. The V and J genes are TRBV4-2 and TRBJ2-5, with 7 middle bases fitting TRBD1. The input for sequencing was PBMCs, taken around atezolizumab (anti-PD-L1) treatment. The sequence came from a man between 65 and 85 years old with urothelial cancer. The CDR3 corresponds to CASSLGGLQETQYF. The nucleotide sequence is given as TGTGCCAGCAGCTTAGGGGGCCTACAAGAGACCCAGTACTTC.